The rows below give T cell receptor beta chains drawn from one sample of a study of blood T cell repertoires in COVID-19. Assay: immunoSEQ multiplex PCR; the TCRdb copy retains only in-frame clones and omits some. The data show around 370,000 clones, with under 95% seen just once and roughly 3.4% held by the top ten. The sample was peripheral blood. These receptors originate from a woman aged 18-29 years who had recovered from COVID-19. Each CDR3 is given with its conserved first and last residue. D genes are given only for firm matches. Clone size, where shown, is once, few, many, or a class for clones that have expanded.

J: TRBJ2-2; V: TRBV5-5; size: .; D: TRBD1; CDR3: CASSLVSGGPGELFF; DNA: TGTGCCAGCAGCTTGGTCTCAGGGGGCCCCGGGGAGCTGTTTTTT
J: TRBJ2-1; V: TRBV9; size: once; D: TRBD2; CDR3: CASSGSGTSGRGKFF; DNA: TGTGCCAGCAGCGGATCCGGGACTAGCGGGAGAGGGAAGTTCTTC
J: TRBJ1-2; V: TRBV27; size: once; D: TRBD1; CDR3: CASRGPQGKNYGYTF; DNA: TGTGCCAGCAGAGGTCCACAGGGGAAGAACTATGGCTACACCTTC
J: TRBJ1-4; V: TRBV25-1; size: .; D: TRBD1; CDR3: CASSRYRGRDEKLFF; DNA: TGTGCCAGCAGTAGATACAGGGGAAGGGATGAAAAACTGTTTTTT
J: TRBJ2-1; V: TRBV5-1; size: .; D: .; CDR3: CASSLAGLTYNEQFF; DNA: TGCGCCAGCAGCTTGGCCGGACTTACCTACAATGAGCAGTTCTTC
J: TRBJ1-3; V: TRBV19; size: once; D: TRBD1; CDR3: CASKVGEYGRDRAAGNTIYF; DNA: TGTGCCAGTAAGGTAGGGGAATACGGCCGGGACAGGGCGGCTGGAAACACCATATATTTT
J: TRBJ2-3; V: TRBV6-5; size: once; D: .; CDR3: CASSPSAGITDTQYF; DNA: TGTGCCAGCAGTCCCTCGGCGGGGATCACAGATACGCAGTATTTT
J: TRBJ2-5; V: TRBV6-2/TRBV6-3; size: .; D: TRBD2; CDR3: CASSYSTSGRTETQYF; DNA: TGTGCCAGCAGTTACTCGACTAGCGGGAGAACGGAGACCCAGTACTTC
J: TRBJ2-3; V: TRBV9; size: .; D: .; CDR3: CASSVEARTDTQYF; DNA: TGTGCCAGCAGCGTAGAAGCTAGAACAGATACGCAGTATTTT
J: TRBJ1-5; V: TRBV2; size: .; D: .; CDR3: CASSGPGGSNQPQHF; DNA: TGTGCCAGCAGTGGCCCTGGGGGGAGCAATCAGCCCCAGCATTTT
J: TRBJ2-5; V: TRBV20-1; size: .; D: .; CDR3: CSAKFRETQYF; DNA: TGCAGTGCCAAATTTCGGGAGACCCAGTACTTC
J: TRBJ1-1; V: TRBV19; size: few; D: TRBD1; CDR3: CASSKRQGSGTEAFF; DNA: TGTGCCAGTAGTAAAAGACAGGGATCCGGCACTGAAGCTTTCTTT
J: TRBJ2-3; V: TRBV11-2; size: once; D: TRBD2; CDR3: CASSYRLAGADTQYF; DNA: TGTGCCAGCAGCTACCGACTAGCGGGAGCCGATACGCAGTATTTT
J: TRBJ1-5; V: TRBV6-5; size: .; D: .; CDR3: CASSYSWGGRNQPQHF; DNA: TGTGCCAGCAGTTACTCATGGGGGGGGAGGAATCAGCCCCAGCATTTT
J: TRBJ1-5; V: TRBV30; size: once; D: TRBD1; CDR3: CAWGDRDNQPQHF; DNA: TGTGCCTGGGGGGACAGGGACAATCAGCCCCAGCATTTT
J: TRBJ2-2; V: TRBV27; size: once; D: TRBD2; CDR3: CASSLATSEPGELFF; DNA: TGTGCCAGCAGTCTGGCTACTAGCGAACCCGGGGAGCTGTTTTTT
J: TRBJ2-2; V: TRBV18; size: .; D: .; CDR3: CASSPPSRAGELFF; DNA: TGTGCCAGCTCACCCCCTTCGAGGGCCGGGGAGCTGTTTTTT
J: TRBJ1-5; V: TRBV25-1; size: .; D: .; CDR3: CASSEGGWGQPQHF; DNA: TGTGCCAGCAGTGAGGGGGGTTGGGGTCAGCCCCAGCATTTT
J: TRBJ1-1; V: TRBV27; size: .; D: TRBD1; CDR3: CASSLGQANTEAFF; DNA: TGTGCCAGCAGTTTAGGACAGGCGAACACTGAAGCTTTCTTT
J: TRBJ1-4; V: TRBV29-1; size: .; D: .; CDR3: CSVDRALRTNEKLFF; DNA: TGCAGCGTTGACAGGGCCCTCCGGACTAATGAAAAACTGTTTTTT
J: TRBJ1-5; V: TRBV10-1; size: .; D: TRBD1; CDR3: CASSESGTGYNQPQHF; DNA: TGCGCCAGCAGTGAGTCGGGGACAGGGTATAATCAGCCCCAGCATTTT
J: TRBJ1-1; V: TRBV9; size: .; D: .; CDR3: CASSVGPGGTEAFF; DNA: TGTGCCAGCAGCGTGGGCCCCGGGGGCACTGAAGCTTTCTTT